These 30 T cell receptor beta chains were sequenced from one sample in a study of T cell responses to AZD1222 COVID-19 vaccine. Some clones are missing from TCRdb's copy, which holds only in-frame ones; the method was immunoSEQ multiplex PCR. The table lists approximately 120,000 clones, roughly nine tenths of them singletons. The sequenced sample was peripheral blood, obtained on day 0 of AZD1222 vaccination. The receptors derive from an adult in good health.

This clone was seen just once. V and J are TRBV30 and TRBJ1-4, with D unresolved. CDR3 length equals 15 residues. Per germline, CDR1 GTSNPN and CDR2 SVGIG (reference sequence). V lost 0 bases, J lost 4 bases, and 12 bases lay in between. The CDR3 here is CAWSVSRNINEKLFF. In DNA form, the CDR3 reads TGTGCCTGGAGTGTCTCACGGAACATTAATGAAAAACTGTTTTTT.

V gene TRBV24-1 combines with J gene TRBJ2-2, with TRBD1 identical over 9 bases. The CDR3 totals 15 residues. V lost 7 bases and J lost 4; bases outside the gene matches: 6. CDR1 is KGHDR and CDR2 is SFDVKD in the germline V gene. The CDR3 nucleotides read TGTGCCACCAGCCCCGGGACAGGGTCCACCGGGGAGCTGTTTTTT. Protein product: CATSPGTGSTGELFF.

Here the CDR3 DNA reads TGTGCCAGTAGTAGGACAGGGGGAACCTACGAGCAGTACTTC. Its translation: CASSRTGGTYEQYF. The chain employs TRBV19 and TRBJ2-7; 10 bases are shared with TRBD1. CDR1 is LNHDA, CDR2 SQIVND, per germline (reference sequence). After removal of 4 bases from V and 2 bases from J, the junction contained 2 bases not matched to a gene. This CDR3 comprises 14 residues.

V is TRBV9 and J is TRBJ2-2; D gene ambiguous. V shed 0 bases and J shed 4 bases, with 7 bases lying between them. This CDR3 has 14 amino acids. CDR1 is SGDLS and CDR2 is YYNGEE in the germline V gene. The CDR3 DNA reads as TGTGCCAGCAGCGTAGAGAGTGGCACCGGGGAGCTGTTTTTT. This codes for CASSVESGTGELFF.

This sequence joins TRBV7-2 and TRBJ1-5; D is unclear. This CDR3 has 15 residues. Looked up from germline, CDR1 is SGHTA and CDR2 is FQGNSA. Trimming removed 6 bases from V and 0 bases from J, with 12 bases in between. The CDR3 spells CASSVGRLSNQPQHF. The CDR3 nucleotides are TGTGCCAGCAGTGTAGGCCGACTTAGCAATCAGCCCCAGCATTTT.

V is TRBV28 and J is TRBJ1-6, with D possibly TRBD1 on 6 matching bases. Germline CDR1 and CDR2: MDHEN and SYDVKM. The CDR3 has 15 residues. V gave up 4 bases and J gave up 5 bases, with 12 bases separating them. CDR3 nucleotide sequence: TGTGCCAGCAGTTCACAGGGAATCGATAATTCACCCCTCCACTTT. It encodes CASSSQGIDNSPLHF. Variable domain in full (rest from reference TRBV28 and TRBJ1-6): DVKVTQSSRYLVKRTGEKVFLECVQDMDHENMFWYRQDPGLGLRLIYFSYDVKMKEKGDIPEGYSVSREKKERFSLILESASTNQTSMYLCASSSQGIDNSPLHFGNGTRLTVT.

The chain employs TRBV25-1 and TRBJ1-4; TRBD1 matches at 10 bases. CDR1 MGHDK and CDR2 SYGVNS come from the germline V gene. The CDR3 is 16 amino acids. The ends lost 3 bases at V and 6 bases at J; junction bases unmatched: 7. The CDR3, as DNA: TGTGCCAGCAGTGATCCTACCGGGACAGGGGATGAAAAACTGTTTTTT. Protein product: CASSDPTGTGDEKLFF.

The chain recombines TRBV6-2 or TRBV6-3 with TRBJ1-6; a weak D match, TRBD1 (5 bases). The CDR3 has 11 amino acids. With 6 bases removed from V and 10 bases from J, the gap between germline ends came to 7 bases. Germline CDR1 reads MNHEY; CDR2 reads SVGEGT. In DNA form, the CDR3 reads TGTGCCAGCAGCCAGGGCTCACCCCTCCACTTT. Protein: CASSQGSPLHF.

The V call is TRBV29-1, the J call TRBJ1-5; the D gene is possibly TRBD1 (5 bases). The V end was cut by 6 bases, the J end by 5 bases, with 17 bases between. The germline V gene has CDR1 SQVTM and CDR2 ANQGSEA. This CDR3 contains 14 residues. CDR3: CSVIQGGGDQPQHF. CDR3 sequence (DNA): TGCAGCGTCATCCAGGGTGGGGGGGATCAGCCCCAGCATTTT.

The genes are TRBV10-3 and TRBJ2-2; D unresolved. This CDR3 is 15 amino acids long. Germline loops: CDR1 ENHRY, CDR2 SYGVKD. V lost 8 bases and J lost 4, with 17 bases in between. The CDR3: CAIGPLESVTGELFF. As DNA, the CDR3 is TGTGCCATCGGACCTTTGGAGAGTGTCACCGGGGAGCTGTTTTTT.

The chain uses TRBV7-3 and TRBJ2-3; D gene ambiguous. Germline V gives CDR1 SGHTA, CDR2 FQGTGA. Trimming cost V 4 bases and J 2 bases, with 10 bases left between them. This CDR3 spans 14 amino acids. CDR3 region: CASSSGPATDTQYF. CDR3 sequence (DNA): TGTGCCAGCAGCTCAGGTCCGGCCACAGATACGCAGTATTTT.

The chain's CDR3 is CASSPPRETGVQYEQFF. In DNA form, the CDR3 reads TGTGCCAGCAGTCCCCCCCGGGAAACAGGGGTACAGTATGAGCAGTTCTTC. This chain connects TRBV7-9 to TRBJ2-1, with 7 bases aligning to TRBD1. The CDR3 extends over 17 amino acids. Germline assignment: CDR1 SEHNR and CDR2 FQNEAQ (reference sequence). The V gene end was trimmed by 6 bases and the J gene end by 8 bases; junction bases not matched to a gene: 19.

This clone was found once. The gene calls are TRBV6-5 and TRBJ1-2; D may be TRBD1 (5 bases). Germline CDR1 and CDR2: MNHEY and SVGAGI. This CDR3 has 14 amino acids. Between the trimmed V and J ends, which lost 6 bases and 4 bases, there was a span of 15 bases. This CDR3 reads CASSRGGGVYGYTF. Written as DNA, the CDR3 is TGTGCCAGCAGCCGGGGGGGAGGAGTCTATGGCTACACCTTC.

This rearrangement joins TRBV4-2 to TRBJ1-5, with 9 nucleotides matching TRBD1. The V gene's germline CDR1 is LGHNA and CDR2 YNFKEQ. V trimming: 5 bases; J trimming: 6 bases; junction bases outside the gene matches: 5. The CDR3 contains 14 residues. In DNA form, the CDR3 reads TGTGCCAGCAGCTGGGGACAGGGTCGTCAGCCCCAGCATTTT. It encodes CASSWGQGRQPQHF.

This chain uses TRBV5-1 with TRBJ1-1, with D unresolved. From germline, CDR1 is SGHRS and CDR2 YFSETQ. V lost 1 base to trimming and J lost 0 bases, with 4 bases between them. The CDR3 runs 13 residues. The DNA for the CDR3 is TGCGCCAGCAGCTTGTCCATGAACACTGAAGCTTTCTTT. This gives the protein CASSLSMNTEAFF.

This clone was observed a single time. J is TRBJ1-1 and V is TRBV6-5, with 9 bases identical to TRBD1. Per the germline V gene, CDR1 is MNHEY and CDR2 is SVGAGI. This CDR3 has 14 residues. The junction had 3 bases not matched to a gene; V was cut back by 2 bases and J by 5 bases. The CDR3: CASSYGQGSTEAFF. CDR3 sequence (DNA): TGTGCCAGCAGTTACGGACAGGGGAGTACTGAAGCTTTCTTT.

This chain links TRBV10-2 with TRBJ2-7; D is unclear. The V and J ends lost 4 bases and 3 bases respectively, with 7 bases between them. Germline CDR1 reads WSHSY; CDR2 reads SAAADI. The CDR3 loop spans 12 amino acids. The CDR3 DNA reads TGCGCCAGCAGTGGTCTTTTCTACGAGCAGTACTTC. Its translation: CASSGLFYEQYF.

The chain is built from TRBV30 and TRBJ1-6; D gene uncertain. Trimming removed 1 base from V and 3 bases from J, with 4 bases in between. The CDR3 spans 13 residues. Germline V gives CDR1 GTSNPN, CDR2 SVGIG (reference sequence). The CDR3 protein is CAWSGSYNSPLHF. DNA for the CDR3: TGTGCCTGGAGTGGCAGCTATAATTCACCCCTCCACTTT.

In its sample, this clone was seen a few times. This chain links TRBV4-2 with TRBJ1-5; the match to TRBD1 covers 7 bases. CDR3 length: 13 amino acids. Germline trimming cut 0 bases from V and 10 bases from J; bases unmatched to any gene: 3. Germline V gives CDR1 LGHNA, CDR2 YNFKEQ. In DNA form, the CDR3 reads TGTGCCAGCAGCCAAGAGGACAGGTCTCCCCAGCATTTT. Translation gives CASSQEDRSPQHF.

This rearrangement joins TRBV15 to TRBJ2-5; 8 nucleotides align to TRBD1. J lost 3 bases, V lost 3 bases, and 3 bases had no gene match. Germline CDR1 reads LNHNV; CDR2 reads YYDKDF (reference sequence). The CDR3 length is 14 residues. The CDR3 region is CATSRDRAEETQYF. The CDR3 DNA reads as TGTGCCACCAGCAGGGACAGGGCCGAAGAGACCCAGTACTTC.

The chain recombines TRBV9 with TRBJ2-7; 7 nucleotides line up with TRBD1. With V trimmed by 3 bases and J by 5 bases, 14 bases remained unmatched. Germline V gene lookup returns CDR1 SGDLS and CDR2 YYNGEE. This CDR3 has 16 residues. In nucleotides, the CDR3 is TGTGCCAGCAGCGGACCAGATAGGGGGCTGCAGGACGAGCAGTACTTC. Encoded protein: CASSGPDRGLQDEQYF.

This chain joins TRBV6-1 and TRBJ1-5, with D hard to call. V lost 2 bases to trimming and J lost 5 bases, with 4 bases between them. CDR1 and CDR2 (germline): MNHNS, SASEGT. The CDR3 is 12 amino acids. The CDR3 DNA sequence: TGTGCCAGCAGTGAATGGGATCAGCCCCAGCATTTT. Protein sequence: CASSEWDQPQHF.

The rearrangement joins TRBV6-5 to TRBJ2-2, with unresolved D. Germline V gene lookup returns CDR1 MNHEY and CDR2 SVGAGI. CDR3 length: 14 amino acids. V was cut by 6 bases and J by 3 bases, with 11 bases left in between. The CDR3 here is CASRARLDTGELFF. The CDR3 coding sequence is TGTGCCAGCAGGGCGCGACTGGACACCGGGGAGCTGTTTTTT.

The genes are TRBV4-1 and TRBJ2-2, with 11 bases aligning to TRBD2. V lost 3 bases to trimming and J lost 5 bases; unmatched junction nucleotides: 14. Germline assignment: CDR1 MGHRA and CDR2 YSYEKL. This CDR3 is built from 19 residues. CDR3 sequence: CASSQKLLAGVGHTGELFF. In DNA form, the CDR3 reads TGCGCCAGCAGCCAGAAACTACTAGCGGGAGTAGGTCATACCGGGGAGCTGTTTTTT.

This clone was detected many times. This chain connects TRBV6-4 to TRBJ2-3, with 12 bases aligning to TRBD2. The J segment lost 2 bases and the V segment lost 4 bases, leaving 1 base of the junction unmatched. The germline V gene has CDR1 MRHNA and CDR2 SNTAGT. This CDR3 spans 15 amino acids. The CDR3 is CASSASGGATDTQYF. For the CDR3, the DNA is TGTGCCAGCAGTGCTAGCGGGGGGGCCACAGATACGCAGTATTTT.

The J gene is TRBJ2-3, the V gene TRBV11-1, with D uncertain. The CDR3 has 14 amino acids. Trimming took 2 bases from V and 1 from J, leaving 7 bases between them. CDR1 and CDR2 (germline): SGHAT, FQDESV (reference sequence). DNA of the CDR3: TGTGCCAGCAGCTTAATATTTCGCACAGATACGCAGTATTTT. Protein product: CASSLIFRTDTQYF.

The V and J genes are TRBV9 and TRBJ1-2; 7 nucleotides agree with TRBD1. Germline CDR1 reads SGDLS; CDR2 reads YYNGEE. The CDR3 consists of 16 residues. Trimming cost V 1 base and J 1 base; bases outside gene matches: 7. The DNA for the CDR3 is TGTGCCAGCAGCGTATCAGGACAGGCCTATAACTATGGCTACACCTTC. Amino acids: CASSVSGQAYNYGYTF.

This clone has only one observation. The chain carries TRBV4-3 and TRBJ2-7; D is possibly TRBD1 or TRBD2 (5 bases each). Trimming took 1 base from V and 6 from J, leaving 13 bases between them. The germline V gene has CDR1 LGHNA and CDR2 YSLEER. CDR3 length: 14 amino acids. The CDR3 is CASSQGLGEGEQYF. The CDR3 coding sequence is TGCGCCAGCAGCCAAGGTCTGGGGGAAGGCGAGCAGTACTTC.

This sequence joins TRBV14 and TRBJ1-1; D gene uncertain. Per germline, CDR1 SGHDN and CDR2 FVKESK. This CDR3 spans 14 amino acids. V gave up 2 bases and J gave up 6 bases, with 13 bases separating them. This chain's CDR3 is CASSQHSAGPEAFF. The DNA for the CDR3 is TGTGCCAGCAGCCAACACTCAGCCGGTCCTGAAGCTTTCTTT.

This rearrangement joins TRBV5-1 to TRBJ1-1; no clear D. The germline gives CDR1 SGHRS, CDR2 YFSETQ. The V gene lost 6 bases and the J gene lost 4 bases, with 16 bases spanning the gap. The CDR3 is made up of 14 amino acids. CDR3 bases: TGCGCCAGCACCTTTCGGGATGAGGGCACTGAAGCTTTCTTT. Protein sequence: CASTFRDEGTEAFF.